This TCR beta chain was profiled in a study of T cells in Graves' hyperthyroidism and ophthalmopathy. Findings of the study overall: Researchers report that a 13 V-J model separated ophthalmopathy from stable hyperthyroidism. A median 6.5 months before onset, the model predicted ophthalmopathy.

It was RNA transcripts that yielded the amplified TCR beta CDR3 regions. RT-PCR in the first round (using the HTBI primer set) targeted the TCR CDR3. TCRdb recomputed calls from the multiplex PCR reads with MiXCR, one row per CDR3 protein. The sample lists about 350,000 distinct CDR3 sequences; roughly 13% were seen once. A word on this clonotype: What it recognizes is unknown.

The clonotype was recovered from a woman aged 25 to 39 with Graves' hyperthyroidism. Material: blood.

The CDR3 region is CASILLAGASDTQYF. The CDR3 region has the DNA TGTGCCAGCATTTTGCTAGCGGGAGCCTCAGATACGCAGTATTTT. The rearrangement uses TRBV28 and TRBJ2-3, with 10 bases that match TRBD2. After removal of 7 bases from V and 4 bases from J, the junction contained 8 bases not matched to a gene. The germline V gene has CDR1 MDHEN and CDR2 SYDVKM. CDR3 length: 15 amino acids.